This T cell receptor beta chain comes out of a study of CD4+ T cells in melanoma. V was cut by 5 bases and J by 4 bases, with 11 bases left in between. Per the germline V gene, CDR1 is LNHDA and CDR2 is SQIVND (reference sequence). CDR3 size: 13 residues. This clone showed up just a few times. What it binds is unknown. Study-level findings and limits: Diverse differentiation states were reported for melanoma neoantigen-specific CD4+ T cells. CD8+ T cell, macrophage and B cell function reportedly correlated with neoantigen-specific CD4+ T cells.

The protocol was immunoSEQ multiplex PCR, while the TCRdb copy is restricted to in-frame clones and leaves out a portion. The table shows about 10,000 clones, with roughly 60% occurring only once. The chain carries TRBV19 and TRBJ1-1; tentative D call: TRBD1 (6 bases). The receptor was derived from a human donor with melanoma. Sequenced: cells from a culture (not recorded whether cultured in vitro). CDR3 region: CASSQRGSTEAFF. In DNA, the CDR3 is TGTGCCAGTAGTCAGAGGGGGAGCACTGAAGCTTTCTTT. The full variable domain, completed using reference TRBV19 and TRBJ1-1, is DGGITQSPKYLFRKEGQNVTLSCEQNLNHDAMYWYRQDPGQGLRLIYYSQIVNDFQKGDIAEGYSVSREKKESFPLTVTSAQKNPTAFYLCASSQRGSTEAFFGQGTRLTVV.